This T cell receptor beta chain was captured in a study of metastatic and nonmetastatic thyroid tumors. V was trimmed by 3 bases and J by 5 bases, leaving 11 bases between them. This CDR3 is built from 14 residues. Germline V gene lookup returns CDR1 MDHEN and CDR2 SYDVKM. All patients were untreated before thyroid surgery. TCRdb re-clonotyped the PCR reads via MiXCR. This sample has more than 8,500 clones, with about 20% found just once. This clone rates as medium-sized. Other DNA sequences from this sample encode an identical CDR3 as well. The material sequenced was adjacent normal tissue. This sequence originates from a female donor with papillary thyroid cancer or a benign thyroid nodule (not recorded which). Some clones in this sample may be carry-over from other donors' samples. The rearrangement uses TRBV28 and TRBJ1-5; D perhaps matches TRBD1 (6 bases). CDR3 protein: CASSFPDRYQPQHF. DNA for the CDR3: TGTGCCAGCAGTTTCCCGGACAGATATCAGCCCCAGCATTTT.